The 20 T cell receptor beta chains presented below share a single source sample, sequenced in a study of OX40 agonist ivuxolimab in advanced cancers. Clones were read by immunoSEQ multiplex PCR, and TCRdb kept only the in-frame ones, dropping some. The sample has 70,000 to 90,000 clones, less than 85% seen once. The specimen was CD4+ or CD8+ T cells sorted from blood, collected in a trial of the OX40 agonist ivuxolimab. The receptor source for this set is an adult with an advanced solid tumor such as melanoma, head and neck, liver or kidney cancer.

The chain joins TRBV18 to TRBJ2-3; D may correspond to TRBD1 or TRBD2 (5 bases each). Germline CDR1 KGHSH, CDR2 LQKENI. The CDR3 has 13 amino acids. V gave up 2 bases and J gave up 6 bases, with 9 bases separating them. The CDR3, as DNA: TGTGCCAGCTCACCAGGGACCTGGGATACGCAGTATTTT. As protein: CASSPGTWDTQYF.

This chain joins TRBV4-1 and TRBJ2-2, with D perhaps TRBD1 (7 bases). V lost 2 bases to trimming and J lost 4 bases, with 11 bases between them. The germline V gene has CDR1 MGHRA and CDR2 YSYEKL. This CDR3 contains 15 residues. As DNA, the CDR3 is TGCGCCAGCAGCCAAAACAGGGGAGGCACCGGGGAGCTGTTTTTT. This codes for CASSQNRGGTGELFF.

This clone showed up just a few times. The rearrangement links TRBV29-1 to TRBJ1-1, with D unresolved. The CDR3 is 12 residues long. Germline V lookup: CDR1 SQVTM, CDR2 ANQGSEA. Trimming left V 0 bases short and J 4 bases short, with 6 bases between. The CDR3 region is CSVEDTFTEAFF. The CDR3 region has the DNA TGCAGCGTTGAAGATACTTTCACTGAAGCTTTCTTT. Filled out from reference TRBV29-1 and TRBJ1-1, the complete variable domain reads SAVISQKPSRDICQRGTSLTIQCQVDSQVTMMFWYRQQPGQSLTLIATANQGSEATYESGFVIDKFPISRPNLTFSTLTVSNMSPEDSSIYLCSVEDTFTEAFFGQGTRLTVV.

This clone has a count of ten or more. This chain connects TRBV14 to TRBJ1-1; possible D gene TRBD1, 5 bases. The germline V and J ends were trimmed by 4 bases and 0 bases, with 9 bases remaining between them. CDR1 and CDR2 from the germline V gene are SGHDN and FVKESK. The CDR3 runs 14 residues. The CDR3 coding sequence is TGTGCCAGCAGCCTCGCGGGGGTGAACACTGAAGCTTTCTTT. This sequence encodes CASSLAGVNTEAFF.

The CDR3 nucleotides read TGCAGCGTTAGGGCGGGGGCCCTCACAGATACGCAGTATTTT. The encoded protein is CSVRAGALTDTQYF. V and J are TRBV29-1 and TRBJ2-3; a possible D gene is TRBD2 (7 bases). CDR3 size: 14 residues. Germline CDR1 reads SQVTM; CDR2 reads ANQGSEA. V was trimmed by 5 bases and J by 2 bases, leaving 14 bases between them.

This chain connects TRBV12-2 to TRBJ1-1; no DNA check was done on the table's D call, TRBD1. TRBV12-2 represents a pseudogene. The CDR3 is 14 residues long. CDR3 sequence: CASRLVGGHTEAFF. DNA for the CDR3: TGTGCAAGTCGCTTAGTTGGGGGCCACACTGAAGCTTTCTTT.

The chain recombines TRBV6-5 with TRBJ2-3; possibly TRBD1 for D (5 bases). With 2 bases removed from V and 3 bases from J, the gap between germline ends came to 9 bases. The CDR3 runs 14 residues. Per germline, CDR1 MNHEY and CDR2 SVGAGI. The CDR3 DNA sequence: TGTGCCAGCAGTTACCTCCAGGGAACAGATACGCAGTATTTT. This gives the protein CASSYLQGTDTQYF.

The V gene is TRBV4-3, the J gene TRBJ1-2, with a possible D match to TRBD1 (6 bases). Germline V gene data show CDR1 as LGHNA and CDR2 as YSLEER. The CDR3 has 16 amino acids. The germline V and J ends were trimmed by 3 bases and 4 bases, with 18 bases remaining between them. The CDR3 coding sequence is TGCGCCAGCAGCCATGTCACACACGACAGGATCTATGGCTACACCTTC. Amino acids: CASSHVTHDRIYGYTF.

CDR3 coding DNA: TGTGCCTGGGAGCACCGGGACAGGGGATCACCCCTCCACTTT. Its protein is CAWEHRDRGSPLHF. The V call is TRBV30, the J call TRBJ1-6; TRBD1 agrees at 10 bases. Germline CDR1 reads GTSNPN; CDR2 reads SVGIG (reference sequence). The length of the CDR3 is 14 residues. The ends lost 5 bases at V and 10 bases at J; junction bases unmatched: 8. The complete variable domain, with remaining parts taken from reference TRBV30 and TRBJ1-6, reads SQTIHQWPATLVQPVGSPLSLECTVEGTSNPNLYWYRQAAGRGLQLLFYSVGIGQISSEVPQNLSASRPQDRQFILSSKKLLLSDSGFYLCAWEHRDRGSPLHFGNGTRLTVT.

This clone was picked up one time. The chain employs TRBV7-2 and TRBJ1-4; D call uncertain. The germline CDR1 and CDR2 sequences are SGHTA and FQGNSA. This CDR3 comprises 15 residues. Trimming removed 1 base at V and 0 bases at J, with 6 bases between. CDR3 loop: CASSLGSATNEKLFF. The CDR3 region has the DNA TGTGCCAGCAGCTTAGGGAGCGCAACTAATGAAAAACTGTTTTTT.

The CDR3 is CASSPGWNTEAFF. CDR3 in DNA: TGTGCCAGCAGCCCAGGGTGGAACACTGAAGCTTTCTTT. The rearrangement uses TRBV25-1 and TRBJ1-1; D may be TRBD1 (5 bases). Per germline, CDR1 MGHDK and CDR2 SYGVNS. The CDR3 totals 13 residues. V shed 6 bases and J shed 1 base, with 9 bases lying between them.

The chain has TRBV30 and TRBJ1-5, with 9 nucleotides matching TRBD1. CDR3 length: 16 residues. Trimming took 0 bases from V and 4 from J; bases not matched to a gene: 7. The germline CDR1 and CDR2 sequences are GTSNPN and SVGIG (reference sequence). The CDR3 DNA reads as TGTGCCTGGAGTGTTCTTGGGACAGGGCGAAATCAGCCCCAGCATTTT. It codes for CAWSVLGTGRNQPQHF.

The chain has TRBV2 and TRBJ2-7; 12 nucleotides agree with TRBD2. Per germline, CDR1 SNHLY and CDR2 FYNNEI. The CDR3 has 15 residues. The J segment lost 2 bases and the V segment lost 2 bases, leaving 1 base of the junction unmatched. As DNA, the CDR3 is TGTGCCAGCAGTGAAAGACTAGCGGGAGCCTACGAGCAGTACTTC. Translating gives CASSERLAGAYEQYF.

This clone was counted between two and nine times. This chain uses TRBV7-2 with TRBJ2-1; 7 bases line up with TRBD1. This CDR3 spans 15 amino acids. V shed 5 bases, J shed 3 bases, and the junction held 7 bases outside the gene matches. The germline gives CDR1 SGHTA, CDR2 FQGNSA. CDR3 nucleotides: TGTGCCAGCAGCCCTAGACAGGGCTTCTACAATGAGCAGTTCTTC. It is translated as CASSPRQGFYNEQFF.

The rearrangement joins TRBV5-8 to TRBJ1-5, with TRBD1 as a possible D gene (6 bases). The CDR3 extends over 17 amino acids. V was cut by 0 bases and J by 0 bases, with 13 bases left in between. CDR1 is SGHTS and CDR2 is YDEGEE in the germline V gene. The CDR3 DNA sequence: TGTGCCAGCAGCTTGGTTGGGACAACTTATAGCAATCAGCCCCAGCATTTT. Translated, it gives CASSLVGTTYSNQPQHF.

This clone was seen once. The chain is built from TRBV6-5 and TRBJ1-1; no definite D call. CDR1 MNHEY and CDR2 SVGAGI come from the germline V gene. Deletions cut 9 bases from V and 1 base from J, with 12 bases between. The CDR3 contains 13 residues. The CDR3 DNA reads TGTGCCAGTGATTCGGGCCCGAACACTGAAGCTTTCTTT. As protein: CASDSGPNTEAFF.

This clone was seen a single time. The V and J genes are TRBV7-9 and TRBJ2-3; tentatively, D is TRBD2 (5 bases). V was pared by 5 bases and J by 2 bases, with 17 bases between. Germline V gives CDR1 SEHNR, CDR2 FQNEAQ (reference sequence). The CDR3 runs to 16 residues. In DNA, the CDR3 is TGTGCCAGCAGCCCCCGTTCGGGGTGGGACACAGATACGCAGTATTTT. As protein: CASSPRSGWDTDTQYF. The variable domain in full, completed from reference TRBV7-9 and TRBJ2-3, reads DTGVSQNPRHKITKRGQNVTFRCDPISEHNRLYWYRQTLGQGPEFLTYFQNEAQLEKSRLLSDRFSAERPKGSFSTLEIQRTEQGDSAMYLCASSPRSGWDTDTQYFGPGTRLTVL.

This clone has only one observation. V and J are TRBV5-1 and TRBJ2-3, with 12 bases matching TRBD2. The V gene end was trimmed by 0 bases and the J gene end by 2 bases; junction bases not matched to a gene: 10. The CDR3 runs to 19 residues. In germline, CDR1 is SGHRS, CDR2 YFSETQ. CDR3 coding DNA: TGCGCCAGCAGCTTGGCTCTTGGAGGACTAGCGGGAAACACAGATACGCAGTATTTT. Translated, it gives CASSLALGGLAGNTDTQYF.

This clone was counted once. The chain links TRBV11-3 to TRBJ1-3; 7 bases are a match to TRBD1. The V and J ends lost 5 bases and 0 bases, in that order; junction bases with no gene match: 7. The CDR3 sequence is 16 residues long. CDR1 is SGHNT, CDR2 YENEEA, per germline. CDR3 region: CASSLGQASSGNTIYF. The DNA of the CDR3 is TGTGCCAGCAGCCTCGGACAGGCCAGCTCTGGAAACACCATATATTTT.

The rearrangement links TRBV7-9 to TRBJ2-7; D is undetermined. Trimming shortened V by 4 bases and J by 3 bases, and 7 bases separated the two germline ends. This CDR3 is built from 12 residues. Germline-derived CDR1 and CDR2 are SEHNR and FQNEAQ (reference sequence). CDR3 coding DNA: TGTGCCAGCAGCTCGTTGGGCTACGAGCAGTACTTC. Protein: CASSSLGYEQYF.